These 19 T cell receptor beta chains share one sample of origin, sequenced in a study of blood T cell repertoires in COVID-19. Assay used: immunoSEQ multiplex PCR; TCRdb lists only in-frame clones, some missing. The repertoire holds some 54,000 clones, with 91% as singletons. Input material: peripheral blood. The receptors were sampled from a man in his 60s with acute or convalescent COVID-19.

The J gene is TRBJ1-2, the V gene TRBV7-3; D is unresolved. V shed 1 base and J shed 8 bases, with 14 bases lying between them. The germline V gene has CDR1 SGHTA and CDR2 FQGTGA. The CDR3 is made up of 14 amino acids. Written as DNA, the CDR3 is TGTGCCAGCAGCTTAAATCACGCTACGCCGGGCTACACCTTC. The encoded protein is CASSLNHATPGYTF.

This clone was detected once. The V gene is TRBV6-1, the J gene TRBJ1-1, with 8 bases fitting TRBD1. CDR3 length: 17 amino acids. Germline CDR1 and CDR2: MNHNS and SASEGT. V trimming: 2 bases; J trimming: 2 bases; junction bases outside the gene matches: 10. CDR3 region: CASSETRTGIGNTEAFF. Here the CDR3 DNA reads TGTGCCAGCAGTGAAACTAGGACAGGGATAGGAAACACTGAAGCTTTCTTT.

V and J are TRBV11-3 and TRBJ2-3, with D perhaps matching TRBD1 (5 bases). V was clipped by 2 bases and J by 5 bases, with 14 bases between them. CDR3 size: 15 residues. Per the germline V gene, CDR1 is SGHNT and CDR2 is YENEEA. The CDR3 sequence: CASSLRSRVEDTQYF. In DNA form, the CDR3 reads TGTGCCAGCAGCTTAAGGAGCAGGGTGGAAGATACGCAGTATTTT.

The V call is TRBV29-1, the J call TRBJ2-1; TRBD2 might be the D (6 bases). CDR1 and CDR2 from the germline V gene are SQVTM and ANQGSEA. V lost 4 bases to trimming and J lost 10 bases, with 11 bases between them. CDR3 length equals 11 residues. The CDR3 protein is CSVGYLAEQFF. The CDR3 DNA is TGCAGCGTTGGTTATCTAGCGGAGCAGTTCTTC.

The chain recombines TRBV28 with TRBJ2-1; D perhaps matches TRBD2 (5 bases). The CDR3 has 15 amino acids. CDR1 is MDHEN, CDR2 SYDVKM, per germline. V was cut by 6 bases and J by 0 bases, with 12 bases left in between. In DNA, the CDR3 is TGTGCCAGCAGACCAAGCGGAGCCTCCTACAATGAGCAGTTCTTC. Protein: CASRPSGASYNEQFF.

This chain's CDR3 is CASSRTGSEAFF. In DNA form, the CDR3 reads TGTGCCAGTAGTAGGACAGGGAGTGAAGCTTTCTTT. The chain joins TRBV19 to TRBJ1-1; TRBD1 matches at 8 bases. The CDR3 totals 12 residues. Trimming took 4 bases from V and 7 from J; bases not matched to a gene: 2. Looked up from germline, CDR1 is LNHDA and CDR2 is SQIVND (reference sequence).

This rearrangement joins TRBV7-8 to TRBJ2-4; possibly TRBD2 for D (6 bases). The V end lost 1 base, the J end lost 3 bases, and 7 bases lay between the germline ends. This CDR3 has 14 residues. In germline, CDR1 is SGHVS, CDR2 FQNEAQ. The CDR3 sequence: CASSLVGGKNIQYF. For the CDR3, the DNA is TGTGCCAGCAGCTTAGTGGGGGGCAAAAACATTCAGTACTTC. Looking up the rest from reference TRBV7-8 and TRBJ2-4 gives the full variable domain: GAGVSQSPRYKVAKRGQDVALRCDPISGHVSLFWYQQALGQGPEFLTYFQNEAQLDKSGLPSDRFFAERPEGSVSTLKIQRTQQEDSAVYLCASSLVGGKNIQYFGAGTRLSVL.

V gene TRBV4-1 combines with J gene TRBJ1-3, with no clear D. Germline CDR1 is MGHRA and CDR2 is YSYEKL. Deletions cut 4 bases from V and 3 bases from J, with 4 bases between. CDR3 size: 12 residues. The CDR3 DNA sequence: TGCGCCAGCAGCCCCTTTGGAAACACCATATATTTT. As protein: CASSPFGNTIYF.

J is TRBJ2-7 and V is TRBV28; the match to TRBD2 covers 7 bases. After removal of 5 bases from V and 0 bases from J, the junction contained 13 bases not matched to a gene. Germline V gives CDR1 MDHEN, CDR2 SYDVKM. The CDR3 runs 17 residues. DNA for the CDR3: TGTGCCAGCAGTCCCCTACTAAGCGGGACCTTCTCCTACGAGCAGTACTTC. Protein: CASSPLLSGTFSYEQYF.

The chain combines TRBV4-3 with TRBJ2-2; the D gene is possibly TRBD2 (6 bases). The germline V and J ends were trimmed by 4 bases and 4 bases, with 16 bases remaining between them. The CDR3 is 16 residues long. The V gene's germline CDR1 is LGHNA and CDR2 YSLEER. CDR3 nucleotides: TGCGCCAGCAGCCTTAGCTGGCGGGACCCCACCGGGGAGCTGTTTTTT. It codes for CASSLSWRDPTGELFF.

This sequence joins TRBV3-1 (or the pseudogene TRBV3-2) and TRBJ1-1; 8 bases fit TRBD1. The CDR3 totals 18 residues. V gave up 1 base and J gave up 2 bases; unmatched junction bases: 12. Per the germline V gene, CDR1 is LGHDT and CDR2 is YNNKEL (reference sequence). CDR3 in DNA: TGTGCCAGCAGCCAAGCCGGGACAGGCGAGCTAATAAACACTGAAGCTTTCTTT. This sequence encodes CASSQAGTGELINTEAFF.

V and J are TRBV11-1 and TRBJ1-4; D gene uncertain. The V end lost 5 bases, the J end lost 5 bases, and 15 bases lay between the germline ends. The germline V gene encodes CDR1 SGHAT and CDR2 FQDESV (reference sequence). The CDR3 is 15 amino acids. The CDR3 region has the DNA TGTGCCAGCAGCCCCCACCCGCGTATCAATGAAAAACTGTTTTTT. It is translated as CASSPHPRINEKLFF.

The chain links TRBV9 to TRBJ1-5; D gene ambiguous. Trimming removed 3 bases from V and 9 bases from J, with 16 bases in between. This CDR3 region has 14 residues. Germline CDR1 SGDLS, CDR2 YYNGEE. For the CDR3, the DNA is TGTGCCAGCAGCGACACTGGCGGATTGAGGCCCCAGCATTTT. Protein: CASSDTGGLRPQHF.

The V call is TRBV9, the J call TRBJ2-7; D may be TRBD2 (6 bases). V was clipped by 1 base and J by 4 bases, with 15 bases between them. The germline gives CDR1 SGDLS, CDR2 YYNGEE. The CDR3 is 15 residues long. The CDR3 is CASSVSPAGVYEQYF. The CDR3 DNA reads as TGTGCCAGCAGCGTAAGCCCAGCGGGCGTTTACGAGCAGTACTTC.

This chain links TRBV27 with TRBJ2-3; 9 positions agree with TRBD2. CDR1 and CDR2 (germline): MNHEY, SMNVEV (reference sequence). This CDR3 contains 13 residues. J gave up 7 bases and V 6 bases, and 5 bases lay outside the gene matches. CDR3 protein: CASRREGSHTQYF. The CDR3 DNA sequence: TGTGCCAGCAGGCGGGAGGGAAGCCATACGCAGTATTTT.

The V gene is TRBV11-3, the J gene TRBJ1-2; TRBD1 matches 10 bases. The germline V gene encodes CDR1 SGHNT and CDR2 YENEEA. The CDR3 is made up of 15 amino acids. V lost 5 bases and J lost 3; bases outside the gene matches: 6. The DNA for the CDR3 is TGTGCCAGCAGCCTCTCCGGGACAGGGGACTATGGCTACACCTTC. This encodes CASSLSGTGDYGYTF.

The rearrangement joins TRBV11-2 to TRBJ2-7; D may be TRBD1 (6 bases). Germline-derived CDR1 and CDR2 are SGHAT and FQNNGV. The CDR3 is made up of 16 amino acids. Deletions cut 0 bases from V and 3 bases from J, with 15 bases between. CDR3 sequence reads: CASSLDSGDTDYEQYF. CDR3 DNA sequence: TGTGCCAGCAGCTTAGACTCTGGGGACACTGACTACGAGCAGTACTTC.

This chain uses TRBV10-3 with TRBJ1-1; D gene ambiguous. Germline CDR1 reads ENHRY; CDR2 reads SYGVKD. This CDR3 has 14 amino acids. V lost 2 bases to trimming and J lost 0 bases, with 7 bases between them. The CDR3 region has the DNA TGTGCCATCAGTGAGACAGCCATGAACACTGAAGCTTTCTTT. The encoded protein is CAISETAMNTEAFF.

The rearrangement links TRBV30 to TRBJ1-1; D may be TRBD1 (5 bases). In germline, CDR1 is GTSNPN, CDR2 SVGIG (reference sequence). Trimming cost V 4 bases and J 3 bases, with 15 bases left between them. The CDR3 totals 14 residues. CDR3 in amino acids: CAWKGSPADTEAFF. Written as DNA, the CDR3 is TGTGCCTGGAAGGGGTCTCCTGCTGACACTGAAGCTTTCTTT.